This T cell receptor beta chain originates from a study of T cells in localized non-small cell lung cancer. Comments on this clone: As yet, its antigen is unknown.

Germline assignment: CDR1 SGHRS and CDR2 YFSETQ. The CDR3 is made up of 14 amino acids. V shed 2 bases and J shed 3 bases, with 12 bases lying between them. Libraries were prepared by immunoSEQ multiplex PCR; TCRdb keeps only in-frame clonotypes and omits some of them. The sample consists of 13,000 or so clones, roughly 86% of them appearing once. Broader study findings: Higher T cell density in the blood was associated with longer overall survival, whereas higher adjacent-lung clonality associated with shorter survival. Adjacent lung was found to contain a median roughly 60 of the top 100 tumor clones.

This TCR came from a male donor aged 60 or over with stage III lung adenocarcinoma. The sample was peripheral blood, taken before any cancer treatment. V and J are TRBV5-1 and TRBJ2-7; D possibly uses TRBD1 or TRBD2 (7 bases each). The CDR3 protein is CASSLQGTNYEQYF. As DNA, the CDR3 is TGCGCCAGCAGCTTACAGGGGACTAACTACGAGCAGTACTTC.